This is a list of T cell receptor beta chains from one sample in a study of cytomegalovirus exposure and HLA in healthy donors. The data were produced by immunoSEQ multiplex PCR, yet TCRdb's version contains in-frame clones alone and is incomplete. The sample records about 160,000 clones, roughly four fifths being singletons. The sequenced material came from PBMCs. The receptors derive from a woman in her late teens or twenties in good health and CMV-seronegative. Each CDR3 is given with its conserved first and last residue. A D gene is named only where the DNA matches it firmly. The size entry is marked missing in some rows and otherwise reads once, few, many or a size class.

d_call j_call clone_size v_call cdr3_aa cdr3_nt
NA TRBJ2-2 NA TRBV6-5 CASTRGAGGELFF TGTGCCAGCACTCGGGGGGCGGGCGGGGAGCTGTTTTTT
TRBD1 TRBJ2-7 few TRBV5-1 CASSLKDRAGNEQYF TGCGCCAGCAGCCTAAAGGACAGGGCCGGGAACGAGCAGTACTTC
NA TRBJ1-3 few TRBV10-3 CAIQDRSGNTIYF TGTGCCATCCAAGATAGATCTGGAAACACCATATATTTT
TRBD1 TRBJ2-7 NA TRBV5-1 CASSLNRQGPYEQYF TGCGCCAGCAGCTTAAACAGACAGGGGCCCTACGAGCAGTACTTC
NA TRBJ2-1 NA TRBV7-2 CASSWWLAIYNEQFF TGTGCCAGCAGCTGGTGGCTCGCCATCTACAATGAGCAGTTCTTC
NA TRBJ1-1 few TRBV18 CASSPTSGGDGEAFF TGTGCCAGCTCACCGACTTCGGGGGGCGACGGTGAAGCTTTCTTT
NA TRBJ2-1 NA TRBV9 CASSVRQGSYNEQFF TGTGCCAGCAGCGTACGGCAGGGATCCTACAATGAGCAGTTCTTC
NA TRBJ1-4 NA TRBV5-1 CASSSDTGSSYEKLFF TGCGCCAGCAGCTCAGATACAGGGTCCTCATATGAAAAACTGTTTTTT
NA TRBJ2-2 once TRBV27 CASRLAYTGELFF TGTGCCAGCAGACTAGCTTACACCGGGGAGCTGTTTTTT
NA TRBJ1-3 NA TRBV5-1 CASSFGYYHSGNTIYF TGCGCCAGCAGCTTCGGCTACTACCACTCTGGAAACACCATATATTTT
NA TRBJ2-1 NA TRBV10-3 CAISESYEQFF TGTGCCATCAGTGAGTCCTATGAGCAGTTCTTC
NA TRBJ2-3 NA TRBV6-5 CASSRAYTDTQYF TGTGCCAGCAGTCGCGCCTACACAGATACGCAGTATTTT
NA TRBJ1-2 NA TRBV7-3 CASSLAGGRGYTF TGTGCCAGCAGCCTGGCGGGAGGGCGCGGCTACACCTTC
TRBD1 TRBJ2-7 NA TRBV13 CASSWTGKNEQYF TGTGCCAGCAGCTGGACAGGGAAAAACGAGCAGTACTTC
NA TRBJ1-1 NA TRBV7-6 CASSLSGVEAFF TGTGCCAGCAGCTTAAGTGGAGTTGAAGCTTTCTTT
TRBD2 TRBJ2-3 NA TRBV19 CASSIELAGGADTQYF TGTGCCAGTAGTATAGAGCTAGCGGGAGGGGCAGATACGCAGTATTTT
NA TRBJ2-7 NA TRBV28 CASHIASGYEQYF TGTGCCAGCCATATAGCTTCTGGGTACGAGCAGTACTTC
NA TRBJ2-7 NA TRBV18 CASSDSGTREQYF TGTGCCAGCTCAGACTCCGGGACAAGGGAGCAGTACTTC
NA TRBJ1-2 NA TRBV6-6 CASGQQSLYGYTF TGTGCCAGCGGACAGCAGTCCCTCTATGGCTACACCTTC
NA TRBJ2-7 NA TRBV19 CASSEFTPSYEQYF TGTGCCAGTAGTGAGTTCACCCCCTCCTACGAGCAGTACTTC
TRBD1 TRBJ2-1 NA TRBV10-3 CAISEPTGVLYNEQFF TGTGCCATCAGTGAGCCCACAGGGGTCCTCTACAATGAGCAGTTCTTC
NA TRBJ1-3 NA TRBV6-6 CASSYNLAGAGNTIYF TGTGCCAGCAGTTACAACCTAGCGGGGGCTGGAAACACCATATATTTT
NA TRBJ2-4 NA TRBV6-1 CASSEPGEAKNIQYF TGTGCCAGCAGTGAACCCGGGGAAGCCAAAAACATTCAGTACTTC
NA TRBJ2-2 NA TRBV4-2 CASSQASHGELFF TGTGCCAGCAGCCAAGCTTCACACGGGGAGCTGTTTTTT
TRBD2 TRBJ2-3 NA TRBV6-1 CASSDQAGGPDTQYF TGTGCCAGCAGTGATCAGGCGGGAGGGCCAGATACGCAGTATTTT
NA TRBJ2-2 NA TRBV5-4 CASSTGLREGELFF TGTGCCAGCAGTACCGGCCTCAGGGAAGGGGAGCTGTTTTTT
NA TRBJ1-1 NA TRBV5-8 CASSLLWALSTEAFF TGTGCCAGCAGCTTGTTATGGGCTCTGAGCACTGAAGCTTTCTTT
NA TRBJ2-2 NA TRBV9 CASSVSQNTGELFF TGCGCCAGCAGCGTAAGCCAGAACACCGGGGAGCTGTTTTTT
TRBD2 TRBJ2-7 once TRBV28 CASSLAAGGSYEQYF TGTGCCAGCAGTTTGGCAGCGGGGGGCTCCTACGAGCAGTACTTC
TRBD2 TRBJ2-1 NA TRBV10-3 CASQRLAGFQDEQFF TGTGCCTCGCAAAGACTAGCGGGATTCCAGGATGAGCAGTTCTTC
TRBD2 TRBJ2-3 NA TRBV7-7 CASSLGREGTDTQYF TGTGCTAGCAGCTTAGGGCGGGAGGGCACAGATACGCAGTATTTT
NA TRBJ2-7 NA TRBV7-9 CSSSHPTIDNNPHEQYF TGTTCCAGCAGCCACCCTACCATCGACAACAACCCCCACGAGCAGTACTTC
NA TRBJ1-5 NA TRBV11-2 CASSFSMGGNQPQHF TGTGCCAGCAGCTTTAGTATGGGGGGAAATCAGCCCCAGCATTTT
NA TRBJ2-7 NA TRBV5-6 CASSLTGTYEQYF TGTGCCAGCAGCTTAACAGGAACCTACGAGCAGTACTTC
NA TRBJ1-5 NA TRBV27 CAGSAYGQLDQPQHF TGTGCCGGCAGTGCCTACGGACAGCTTGATCAGCCCCAGCATTTT
NA TRBJ2-2 NA TRBV30 CAWSVLTGAGELFF TGTGCCTGGAGTGTACTTACGGGGGCCGGGGAGCTGTTTTTT
TRBD2 TRBJ2-1 NA TRBV11-2 CASSITTSGSSYNEQFF TGTGCCAGCAGCATAACGACTAGCGGGAGTTCATACAATGAGCAGTTCTTC